This passage covers 29 T cell receptor beta chains from one sample sequenced in a study of T cells expressing NK-cell markers. TCRdb reworked the 5' RACE reads into one entry per CDR3 protein, no DNA. This table holds about 120,000 distinct CDR3 sequences. Sequencing used blood T cells: a sorted CD56 or NKG2C T cell subset, CD4+ or CD8+ T cells, or bulk PBMC T cells (not recorded which). The source of these receptors is a woman between 18 and 70 years old in good health.

The V and J genes are TRBV28 and TRBJ2-7; TCRdb returns TRBD1, unconfirmable since there is no DNA. Germline CDR1 reads MDHEN; CDR2 reads SYDVKM. The CDR3 spans 14 residues. The CDR3 sequence is CASSYRVQIYEQYF.

CDR3: CASSLVAGNTGELFF. The rearrangement joins TRBV5-4 to TRBJ2-2; TCRdb's D gene call, TRBD2, goes unchecked for lack of DNA. This CDR3 region has 15 residues. Per germline, CDR1 SGHNT and CDR2 YYREEE (reference sequence).

The J gene is TRBJ1-1, the V gene TRBV5-1. CDR3 length: 13 residues. Germline-derived CDR1 and CDR2 are SGHRS and YFSETQ. The CDR3 sequence is CASSLDEEAEAFF.

The chain links TRBV12-3 or TRBV12-4 to TRBJ2-1. The CDR3 covers 12 residues. The CDR3 loop is CASTRITDEQFF.

This chain connects TRBV28 to TRBJ1-5; TCRdb returns TRBD1, unconfirmable since there is no DNA. Germline CDR1 MDHEN, CDR2 SYDVKM. The CDR3 contains 15 residues. CDR3: CASSPVPGGGQPQHF.

V gene TRBV20-1 combines with J gene TRBJ2-7; the D gene TCRdb calls, TRBD1, cannot be checked with no DNA. Germline assignment: CDR1 DFQATT and CDR2 SNEGSKA (reference sequence). This CDR3 has 15 residues. The CDR3 sequence: CSARDGNRGRYEQYF.

The chain joins TRBV5-6 to TRBJ2-1; TCRdb proposes TRBD1, but this gene call is untestable without DNA. The germline V gene encodes CDR1 SGHDT and CDR2 YYEEEE. This CDR3 comprises 16 residues. CDR3 amino acids: CASSYSGTGGEAVQFF.

V is TRBV20-1 and J is TRBJ2-1; TCRdb's D call, TRBD2, is unchecked because there is no DNA. This CDR3 is 13 amino acids long. Germline CDR1 and CDR2: DFQATT and SNEGSKA (reference sequence). The chain's CDR3 is CGSWDSSYNEQFF.

The V call is TRBV7-9, the J call TRBJ1-2. The germline V gene encodes CDR1 SEHNR and CDR2 FQNEAQ (reference sequence). The CDR3 contains 11 residues. The CDR3 reads CASSLIDGYTF. Filled out from reference TRBV7-9 and TRBJ1-2, the complete variable domain reads DTGVSQNPRHKITKRGQNVTFRCDPISEHNRLYWYRQTLGQGPEFLTYFQNEAQLEKSRLLSDRFSAERPKGSFSTLEIQRTEQGDSAMYLCASSLIDGYTFGSGTRLTVV.

V is TRBV29-1 and J is TRBJ2-1; TCRdb designates TRBD1, a call that cannot be tested without DNA. The CDR3 runs 16 residues. Looked up from germline, CDR1 is SQVTM and CDR2 is ANQGSEA. This CDR3 reads CSVESQGQGTYNEQFF.

This chain uses TRBV12-3 or TRBV12-4 with TRBJ2-2; TCRdb calls TRBD2, which cannot be checked without DNA. The CDR3 runs 17 residues. The CDR3 loop is CASSPLGWRGGVGELFF.

V gene TRBV29-1 combines with J gene TRBJ2-7; TCRdb's D call of TRBD1 is untestable without DNA. CDR3 size: 14 residues. Germline lookup yields CDR1 SQVTM and CDR2 ANQGSEA. The CDR3 spells CSVTEQGESYEQYF.

The J gene is TRBJ2-3, the V gene TRBV5-5; checking the TCRdb D call of TRBD1 is not possible without DNA. The germline V gene has CDR1 SGHKS and CDR2 YYEKEE (reference sequence). This CDR3 comprises 16 residues. This CDR3 is CASSFQQGTFTDTQYF.

The chain links TRBV4-3 to TRBJ1-3. This CDR3 has 15 residues. CDR1 LGHNA and CDR2 YSLEER come from the germline V gene. CDR3 amino acids: CASSQVRSSGNTIYF.

This chain joins TRBV6-2 or TRBV6-3 and TRBJ2-5; lacking DNA, the TRBD2 call made by TCRdb goes unchecked. The CDR3 loop spans 15 amino acids. Germline V gives CDR1 MNHEY, CDR2 SVGEGT. The CDR3 protein is CASSRNSGGQETQYF.

The chain has TRBV20-1 and TRBJ2-7; TCRdb returns TRBD1, unconfirmable since there is no DNA. The CDR3 runs to 14 residues. Germline CDR1 DFQATT, CDR2 SNEGSKA (reference sequence). This chain's CDR3 is CSAEDGANTYEQYF.

The rearrangement joins TRBV30 to TRBJ2-1. The CDR3 covers 11 residues. CDR1 and CDR2 (germline): GTSNPN, SVGIG (reference sequence). The CDR3 loop reads CAWSPPNEQFF.

The chain recombines TRBV2 with TRBJ1-5. From germline, CDR1 is SNHLY and CDR2 FYNNEI. The CDR3 is 15 amino acids. The CDR3 sequence is CASSELWGGGQPQHF.

The chain recombines TRBV20-1 with TRBJ2-3; TCRdb's D gene call, TRBD2, goes unchecked for lack of DNA. There are 13 residues in the CDR3. Germline CDR1 DFQATT, CDR2 SNEGSKA (reference sequence). The CDR3 loop is CSARLAGGYTQYF.

The chain uses TRBV5-1 and TRBJ1-1. CDR3 size: 11 residues. Germline V lookup: CDR1 SGHRS, CDR2 YFSETQ. CDR3 protein: CASKGGAEAFF.

The V gene is TRBV9, the J gene TRBJ2-7; TCRdb outputs TRBD2, but without DNA this stays unchecked. The length of the CDR3 is 15 residues. Germline-derived CDR1 and CDR2 are SGDLS and YYNGEE. The CDR3 loop is CASSVGGSGTYEQYF.

This chain links TRBV5-5 with TRBJ1-1. The CDR3 sequence is 14 residues long. From germline, CDR1 is SGHKS and CDR2 YYEKEE (reference sequence). CDR3 protein: CASSSGPTTWEAFF.

The CDR3 spells CASSLKAGEQFF. This chain uses TRBV7-2 with TRBJ2-1. Germline V gene lookup returns CDR1 SGHTA and CDR2 FQGNSA. The CDR3 has 12 residues.

This chain's CDR3 is CASSIAGINEQYF. V and J are TRBV19 and TRBJ2-7; TCRdb's D call of TRBD1 is untestable without DNA. Germline lookup yields CDR1 LNHDA and CDR2 SQIVND (reference sequence). This CDR3 contains 13 residues.

The gene calls are TRBV7-2 and TRBJ1-5; TCRdb names TRBD1, which stays unverified in the absence of DNA. CDR3 length: 16 residues. CDR1 is SGHTA, CDR2 FQGNSA, per germline. The CDR3 spells CASSSQADLGGQPQHF.

The chain carries TRBV7-9 and TRBJ2-1; TCRdb's D call of TRBD2 is untestable without DNA. Germline V CDR1 and CDR2: SEHNR, FQNEAQ (reference sequence). This CDR3 region has 14 residues. CDR3 sequence reads: CASSSGLAGDEQFF. Combining the CDR3 with reference TRBV7-9 and TRBJ2-1 gives the whole variable domain DTGVSQNPRHKITKRGQNVTFRCDPISEHNRLYWYRQTLGQGPEFLTYFQNEAQLEKSRLLSDRFSAERPKGSFSTLEIQRTEQGDSAMYLCASSSGLAGDEQFFGPGTRLTVL.

The chain recombines TRBV30 with TRBJ2-4. The CDR3 loop spans 15 amino acids. CDR1 GTSNPN and CDR2 SVGIG come from the germline V gene (reference sequence). CDR3: CAWSADGLAKNIQYF.

V and J are TRBV6-2 or TRBV6-3 and TRBJ1-1; lacking DNA, the TRBD1 call made by TCRdb goes unchecked. The germline V gene has CDR1 MNHEY and CDR2 SVGEGT. CDR3 size: 13 residues. The CDR3 sequence is CASIYGGNTEAFF.

The rearrangement uses TRBV20-1 and TRBJ1-5; TCRdb's D call, TRBD1, is unchecked because there is no DNA. The germline CDR1 and CDR2 sequences are DFQATT and SNEGSKA (reference sequence). This CDR3 has 16 residues. The CDR3 region is CSATPEWGIDNQPQHF.